This entry lists 10 T cell receptor beta chains sequenced from one sample in a study of cytomegalovirus exposure and HLA in healthy donors. Vbeta (60) and Jbeta (13) primers were used in the PCR. TCRdb keeps only in-frame clones here, not all; method: immunoSEQ multiplex PCR. The sample shows 110,000 to 150,000 clones, roughly 79% of them seen only once. Input material: PBMCs. All receptors come from a woman aged 25 to 39 in good health and CMV-seronegative.

V and J are TRBV7-9 and TRBJ2-3; D might be TRBD1 (6 bases). Trimming cost V 2 bases and J 1 base, with 10 bases left between them. Germline CDR1 and CDR2: SEHNR and FQNEAQ (reference sequence). This CDR3 has 15 amino acids. The CDR3 here is CASSLTGSGTDTQYF. For the CDR3, the DNA is TGTGCCAGCAGCTTAACAGGGTCCGGCACAGATACGCAGTATTTT. The variable domain in full, with the rest retrieved from reference TRBV7-9 and TRBJ2-3, is DTGVSQNPRHKITKRGQNVTFRCDPISEHNRLYWYRQTLGQGPEFLTYFQNEAQLEKSRLLSDRFSAERPKGSFSTLEIQRTEQGDSAMYLCASSLTGSGTDTQYFGPGTRLTVL.

The rearrangement joins TRBV9 to TRBJ2-1, with D possibly being TRBD1 (5 bases). V lost 3 bases and J 8 bases, leaving 21 bases between the germline ends. From germline, CDR1 is SGDLS and CDR2 YYNGEE. The CDR3 is 16 residues long. CDR3 in amino acids: CASSAGAGSQSDEQFF. The CDR3 region has the DNA TGTGCCAGCAGCGCTGGGGCCGGGTCACAGTCGGATGAGCAGTTCTTC.

This clone was picked up a small number of times. The chain is built from TRBV14 and TRBJ2-3; no clear D. Trimming took 1 base from V and 0 from J, leaving 5 bases between them. Germline CDR1 SGHDN, CDR2 FVKESK. CDR3 size: 14 residues. CDR3 nucleotide sequence: TGTGCCAGCAGCCAAGTGCGTAGCACAGATACGCAGTATTTT. Its translation is CASSQVRSTDTQYF.

In its sample, this clone was seen a few times. This rearrangement joins TRBV7-9 to TRBJ1-2; 8 bases line up with TRBD1. Trimming at V came to 1 base and at J to 8 bases, leaving 6 bases not matched to a gene. From germline, CDR1 is SEHNR and CDR2 FQNEAQ (reference sequence). The length of the CDR3 is 14 residues. The CDR3 DNA follows: TGTGCCAGCAGCTTAGTAGGGACAGGTGGCGGCTACACCTTC. Translated: CASSLVGTGGGYTF.

The chain carries TRBV5-1 and TRBJ2-2; 8 bases are a match to TRBD2. Per germline, CDR1 SGHRS and CDR2 YFSETQ. This CDR3 has 16 residues. The trim removed 4 bases at V and 4 bases at J, leaving 9 bases unmatched. The CDR3 coding sequence is TGCGCCAGCAGCCGTCCGGGGGGGACGGGCACCGGGGAGCTGTTTTTT. It yields the protein CASSRPGGTGTGELFF. Variable domain in full (rest from reference TRBV5-1 and TRBJ2-2): KAGVTQTPRYLIKTRGQQVTLSCSPISGHRSVSWYQQTPGQGLQFLFEYFSETQRNKGNFPGRFSGRQFSNSRSEMNVSTLELGDSALYLCASSRPGGTGTGELFFGEGSRLTVL.

V is TRBV2 and J is TRBJ1-1; 11 bases align to TRBD1. The CDR3 is made up of 16 amino acids. J was trimmed by 4 bases and V by 4 bases; bases with no gene match: 8. Germline loops: CDR1 SNHLY, CDR2 FYNNEI. CDR3 amino acids: CASSGLDRGQGTEAFF. The CDR3 bases are TGTGCCAGCAGTGGACTGGACAGGGGGCAAGGCACTGAAGCTTTCTTT.

This chain joins TRBV5-1 and TRBJ1-1; D uncertain. The CDR3 is 15 residues long. Germline V lookup: CDR1 SGHRS, CDR2 YFSETQ. Trimming stripped 4 bases from V and 5 bases from J, with 18 bases between. The CDR3 region has the DNA TGCGCCAGCAGCCGGGTCGGCGGGTACGAAACTGAAGCTTTCTTT. Residues: CASSRVGGYETEAFF.

The V gene is TRBV9, the J gene TRBJ2-3; 14 bases align to TRBD2. The CDR3 totals 17 residues. The trim removed 0 bases at V and 5 bases at J, leaving 5 bases unmatched. Germline-derived CDR1 and CDR2 are SGDLS and YYNGEE. CDR3 sequence: CASSVGLAGGQIDTQYF. The CDR3 region has the DNA TGTGCCAGCAGCGTAGGACTAGCGGGGGGGCAAATAGATACGCAGTATTTT.

A word on this clone: The sample carries other DNA sequences with the same CDR3. The chain recombines TRBV12-5 with TRBJ1-6; TRBD1 might be the D (6 bases). CDR3 length equals 20 residues. CDR1 is LGHNT and CDR2 is FRNRAP in the germline V gene. V was trimmed by 0 bases and J by 5 bases, leaving 23 bases between them. The CDR3 DNA sequence: TGTGCTAGTGGTTTGGTAAAACGAGTAAAGCAGGGGAAGGATAATTCACCCCTCCACTTT. Its protein is CASGLVKRVKQGKDNSPLHF.

This chain connects TRBV7-2 to TRBJ2-7; 9 nucleotides line up with TRBD2. Germline values: CDR1 SGHTA, CDR2 FQGNSA. Germline trimming cut 5 bases from V and 6 bases from J; bases unmatched to any gene: 14. This CDR3 region has 16 residues. The CDR3 DNA sequence: TGTGCCAGCAGCCCCGTACGAGGCGGGGGGGCCGGCGAGCAGTACTTC. Translated: CASSPVRGGGAGEQYF.